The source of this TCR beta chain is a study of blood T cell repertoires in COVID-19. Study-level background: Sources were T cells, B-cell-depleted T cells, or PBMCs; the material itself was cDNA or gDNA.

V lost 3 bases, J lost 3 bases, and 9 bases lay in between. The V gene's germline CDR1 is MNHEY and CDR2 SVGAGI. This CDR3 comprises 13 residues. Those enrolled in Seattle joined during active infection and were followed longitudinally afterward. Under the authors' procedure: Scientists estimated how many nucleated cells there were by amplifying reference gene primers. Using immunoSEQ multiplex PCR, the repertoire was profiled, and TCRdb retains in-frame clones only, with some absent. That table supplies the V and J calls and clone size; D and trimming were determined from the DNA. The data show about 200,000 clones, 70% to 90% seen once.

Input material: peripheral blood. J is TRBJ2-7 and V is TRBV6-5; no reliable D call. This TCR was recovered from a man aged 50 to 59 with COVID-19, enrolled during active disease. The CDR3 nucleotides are TGTGCCAGCAGTTATAACCTATTCTACGAGCAGTACTTC. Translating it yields CASSYNLFYEQYF.